These 17 T cell receptor beta chains share one sample of origin, sequenced in a study of cytomegalovirus exposure and HLA in healthy donors. Profiling relied on immunoSEQ multiplex PCR, and the TCRdb table lists in-frame clones only, not all of them. The table shows hundreds of thousands of clones, with around nine tenths occurring only once. Material for sequencing was PBMCs. Every receptor here comes from a man between 18 and 29 years old in good health and CMV-seronegative.

The chain uses TRBV6-1 and TRBJ1-6; 7 bases fit TRBD1. The CDR3 loop spans 15 amino acids. Trimming took 2 bases from V and 4 from J; bases not matched to a gene: 2. CDR1 is MNHNS and CDR2 is SASEGT in the germline V gene. The CDR3, as DNA: TGTGCCAGCAGTGAAAGACAGGGTTATAATTCACCCCTCCACTTT. It translates to CASSERQGYNSPLHF.

The chain carries TRBV2 and TRBJ2-5; the D is unclear. The CDR3 has 13 amino acids. Germline CDR1 is SNHLY and CDR2 is FYNNEI. The V end was cut by 6 bases, the J end by 5 bases, with 13 bases between. CDR3 sequence (DNA): TGTGCCAGCAGCGCGGTGGCTAGGGAGACCCAGTACTTC. Translation: CASSAVARETQYF.

In the case of this clone: Distinct nucleotide sequences in the sample also encode this CDR3. The chain combines TRBV5-1 with TRBJ2-7; the D gene is possibly TRBD1 (5 bases). Trimming took 0 bases from V and 7 from J, leaving 11 bases between them. The CDR3 sequence is 13 residues long. Germline V lookup: CDR1 SGHRS, CDR2 YFSETQ. This CDR3 reads CASSLVGAREQYF. The CDR3 DNA sequence: TGCGCCAGCAGCTTGGTAGGGGCACGAGAGCAGTACTTC.

The chain combines TRBV4-3 with TRBJ1-6, with unresolved D. CDR1 and CDR2 (germline): LGHNA, YSLEER. This CDR3 has 13 residues. The germline V and J ends were trimmed by 0 bases and 19 bases, with 16 bases remaining between them. CDR3 amino acids: CASSQDLRLALHF. The CDR3 nucleotides read TGCGCCAGCAGCCAAGATCTCAGACTAGCGTTACACTTT.

The chain links TRBV5-6 to TRBJ2-7; tentative D call: TRBD1 (6 bases). Germline V gene data show CDR1 as SGHDT and CDR2 as YYEEEE. The CDR3 consists of 14 residues. Trimming took off 0 bases at V and 2 bases at J, with 9 bases between the two ends. The CDR3 bases are TGTGCCAGCAGCTTGGAACAGGGACCCTACGAGCAGTACTTC. It translates to CASSLEQGPYEQYF. Full variable domain (missing parts from reference TRBV5-6 and TRBJ2-7): DAGVTQSPTHLIKTRGQQVTLRCSPKSGHDTVSWYQQALGQGPQFIFQYYEEEERQRGNFPDRFSGHQFPNYSSELNVNALLLGDSALYLCASSLEQGPYEQYFGPGTRLTVT.

This clone has just one count. The J gene is TRBJ1-3, the V gene TRBV28; possible D gene TRBD1, 6 bases. This CDR3 is built from 15 residues. The germline V gene has CDR1 MDHEN and CDR2 SYDVKM. V was trimmed by 8 bases and J by 0 bases, leaving 14 bases between them. CDR3 in DNA: TGTGCCAGCCAAACAGGGTCCTACTCTGGAAACACCATATATTTT. Translating gives CASQTGSYSGNTIYF.

The chain recombines TRBV5-1 with TRBJ2-4; a possible D gene is TRBD2 (7 bases). The CDR3 extends over 17 amino acids. Germline V CDR1 and CDR2: SGHRS, YFSETQ. V was shortened by 1 base and J by 1 base, with 15 bases between the two germline ends. The CDR3 region has the DNA TGCGCCAGCAGCTTGTGGGGGGGCCGGGAGGCCAAAAACATTCAGTACTTC. This codes for CASSLWGGREAKNIQYF.

The genes are TRBV7-2 and TRBJ1-2; TRBD1 matches at 7 bases. Losses at the gene ends were 1 base for V and 8 bases for J; bases not matched to a gene: 10. The CDR3 totals 15 residues. Germline V CDR1 and CDR2: SGHTA, FQGNSA. For the CDR3, the DNA is TGTGCCAGCAGCTTAGGCCTTACAGGGGTCCACGGCTACACCTTC. Translation gives CASSLGLTGVHGYTF.

The chain joins TRBV14 to TRBJ2-3; TRBD2 aligns across 7 bases. The CDR3 has 17 amino acids. Germline CDR1 and CDR2: SGHDN and FVKESK. Unmatched junction bases numbered 10, after V lost 4 bases and J lost 0 bases. The CDR3 region is CASSRRVGRPSTDTQYF. The CDR3 bases are TGTGCCAGCAGCCGTCGAGTCGGGAGGCCTAGCACAGATACGCAGTATTTT.

The chain carries TRBV27 and TRBJ2-7; 10 bases agree with TRBD1. V shed 5 bases, J shed 4 bases, and the junction held 8 bases outside the gene matches. Germline V CDR1 and CDR2: MNHEY, SMNVEV (reference sequence). The CDR3 is made up of 15 amino acids. CDR3: CASSPTGQGYYEQYF. CDR3 DNA: TGTGCCAGCAGTCCCACGGGACAGGGGTATTACGAGCAGTACTTC.

The chain joins TRBV21-1 to TRBJ1-1. TRBV21-1 is noted as a pseudogene. CDR3 length: 15 residues. CDR3 in amino acids: CASSKSDLEALEAFF. CDR3 nucleotide sequence: TGTGCCAGCAGCAAATCGGACTTGGAAGCCCTTGAAGCTTTCTTT.

The genes are TRBV4-3 and TRBJ2-3, with 7 bases lining up with TRBD2. The CDR3 has 13 residues. Germline trimming cut 3 bases from V and 6 bases from J; bases unmatched to any gene: 3. Germline CDR1 is LGHNA and CDR2 is YSLEER. This CDR3 reads CASSQRERDTQYF. The CDR3 DNA follows: TGCGCCAGCAGCCAGCGGGAGCGGGATACGCAGTATTTT.

Notes on this clone: A read error may account for a junction end that differs from germline. The rearrangement links TRBV27 to TRBJ1-2, with 7 bases identical to TRBD1. The CDR3 has 17 residues. Germline loops: CDR1 MNHEY, CDR2 SMNVEV (reference sequence). The CDR3 spells CASSVSSGTVGTYGYTF. The CDR3 DNA sequence: TGTGCCAGCAGTGTATCGTCCGGGACAGTGGGAACCTATGGCTACACCTTC.

J is TRBJ2-2 and V is TRBV30, with TRBD2 as a possible D gene (6 bases). Between the trimmed V and J ends, which lost 5 bases and 3 bases, there was a span of 16 bases. CDR1 and CDR2 (germline): GTSNPN, SVGIG (reference sequence). The CDR3 runs to 15 residues. The CDR3 sequence: CAWDQSSDYTGELFF. Here the CDR3 DNA reads TGTGCCTGGGACCAATCTAGCGACTACACCGGGGAGCTGTTTTTT.

V gene TRBV27 combines with J gene TRBJ1-4, with no clear D. Germline-derived CDR1 and CDR2 are MNHEY and SMNVEV (reference sequence). Trimming pared 3 bases from V and 0 bases from J, leaving 8 bases between. The CDR3 spans 15 residues. CDR3 residues: CASSLSVATNEKLFF. The CDR3 DNA is TGTGCCAGCAGTTTGTCGGTGGCAACTAATGAAAAACTGTTTTTT.

The rearrangement links TRBV6-6 to TRBJ2-7; 10 bases line up with TRBD1. CDR1 is MNHNY, CDR2 SVGAGI, per germline (reference sequence). CDR3 length: 13 residues. The V gene end was trimmed by 8 bases and the J gene end by 1 base; junction bases not matched to a gene: 2. The CDR3 spells CASGTGASYEQYF. In DNA, the CDR3 is TGTGCCAGCGGGACAGGGGCGTCCTACGAGCAGTACTTC.

The chain has TRBV27 and TRBJ2-7; possible D gene TRBD1, 6 bases. CDR3 length: 16 residues. The V end was cut by 2 bases, the J end by 6 bases, with 20 bases between. Looked up from germline, CDR1 is MNHEY and CDR2 is SMNVEV (reference sequence). The CDR3: CASSLLFRGVDGEQYF. The CDR3, as DNA: TGTGCCAGCAGTTTACTTTTCAGGGGCGTTGATGGCGAGCAGTACTTC.